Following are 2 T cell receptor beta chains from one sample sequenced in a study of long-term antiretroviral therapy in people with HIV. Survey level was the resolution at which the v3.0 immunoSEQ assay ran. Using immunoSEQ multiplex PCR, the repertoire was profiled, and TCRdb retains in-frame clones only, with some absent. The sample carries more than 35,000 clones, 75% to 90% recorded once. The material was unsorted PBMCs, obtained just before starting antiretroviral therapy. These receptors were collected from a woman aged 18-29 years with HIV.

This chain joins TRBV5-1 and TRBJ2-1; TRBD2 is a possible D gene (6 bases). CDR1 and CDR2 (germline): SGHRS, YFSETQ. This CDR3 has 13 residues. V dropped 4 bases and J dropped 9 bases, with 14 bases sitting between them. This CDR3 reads CASSTGPGGEQFF. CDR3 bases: TGCGCCAGCAGCACGGGACCCGGGGGTGAGCAGTTCTTC.

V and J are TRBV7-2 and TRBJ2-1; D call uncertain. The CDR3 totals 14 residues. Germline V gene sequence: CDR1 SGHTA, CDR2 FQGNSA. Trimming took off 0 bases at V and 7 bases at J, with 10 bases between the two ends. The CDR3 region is CASSLALEGNEQFF. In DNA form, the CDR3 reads TGTGCCAGCAGCTTAGCGTTAGAAGGGAATGAGCAGTTCTTC.